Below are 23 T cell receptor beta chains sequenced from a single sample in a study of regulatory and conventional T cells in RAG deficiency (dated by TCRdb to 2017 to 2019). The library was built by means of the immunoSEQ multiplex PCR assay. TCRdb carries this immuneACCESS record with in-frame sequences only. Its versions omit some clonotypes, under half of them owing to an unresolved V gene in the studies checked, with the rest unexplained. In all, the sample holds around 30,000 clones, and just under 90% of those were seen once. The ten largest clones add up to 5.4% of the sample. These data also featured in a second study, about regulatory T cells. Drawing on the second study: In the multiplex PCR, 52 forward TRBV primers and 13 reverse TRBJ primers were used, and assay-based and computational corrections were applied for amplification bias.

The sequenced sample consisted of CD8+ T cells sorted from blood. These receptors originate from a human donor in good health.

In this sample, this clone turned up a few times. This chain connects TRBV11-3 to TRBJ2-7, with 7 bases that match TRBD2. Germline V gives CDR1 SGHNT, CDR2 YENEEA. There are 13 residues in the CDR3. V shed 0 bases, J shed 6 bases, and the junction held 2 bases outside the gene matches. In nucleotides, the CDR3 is TGTGCCAGCAGCTTAGATTGGGGGGGCGAGCAGTACTTC. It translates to CASSLDWGGEQYF.

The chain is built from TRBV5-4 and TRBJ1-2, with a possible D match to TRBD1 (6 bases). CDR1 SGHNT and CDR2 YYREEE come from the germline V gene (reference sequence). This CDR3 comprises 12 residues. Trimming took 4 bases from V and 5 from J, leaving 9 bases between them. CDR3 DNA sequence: TGTGCCAGCAGCCCCGGACAGTATGGCTACACCTTC. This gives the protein CASSPGQYGYTF.

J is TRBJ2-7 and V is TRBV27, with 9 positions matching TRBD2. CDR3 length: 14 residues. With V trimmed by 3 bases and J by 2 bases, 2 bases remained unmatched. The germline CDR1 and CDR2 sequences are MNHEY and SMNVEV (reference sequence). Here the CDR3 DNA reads TGTGCCAGCAGTTTGTCTAGCGGGACCTACGAGCAGTACTTC. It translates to CASSLSSGTYEQYF.

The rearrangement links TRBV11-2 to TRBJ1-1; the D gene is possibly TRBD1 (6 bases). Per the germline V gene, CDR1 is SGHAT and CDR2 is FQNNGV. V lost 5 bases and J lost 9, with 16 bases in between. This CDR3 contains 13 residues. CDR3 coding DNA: TGTGCCAGCAGCCATGGGGGCCAGCAAAAAGCTTTCTTT. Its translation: CASSHGGQQKAFF.

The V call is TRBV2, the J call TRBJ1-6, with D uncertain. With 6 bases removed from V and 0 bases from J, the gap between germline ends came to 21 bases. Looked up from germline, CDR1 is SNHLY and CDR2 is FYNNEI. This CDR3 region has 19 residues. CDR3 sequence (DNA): TGTGCCAGCAGGACCGATGAACGCTTGGCCAGCTCCTATAATTCACCCCTCCACTTT. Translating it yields CASRTDERLASSYNSPLHF.

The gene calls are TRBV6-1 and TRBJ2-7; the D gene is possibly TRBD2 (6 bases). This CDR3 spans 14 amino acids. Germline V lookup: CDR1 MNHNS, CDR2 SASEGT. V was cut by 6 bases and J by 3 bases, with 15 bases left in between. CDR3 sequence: CASSDLGGVYEQYF. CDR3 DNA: TGTGCCAGCAGCGACCTCGGCGGGGTCTACGAGCAGTACTTC.

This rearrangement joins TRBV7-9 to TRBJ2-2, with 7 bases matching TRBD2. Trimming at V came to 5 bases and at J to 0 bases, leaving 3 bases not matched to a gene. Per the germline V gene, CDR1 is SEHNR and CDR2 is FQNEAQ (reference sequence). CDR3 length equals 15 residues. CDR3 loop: CASSPSGANTGELFF. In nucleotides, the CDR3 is TGTGCCAGCAGCCCAAGCGGGGCGAACACCGGGGAGCTGTTTTTT.

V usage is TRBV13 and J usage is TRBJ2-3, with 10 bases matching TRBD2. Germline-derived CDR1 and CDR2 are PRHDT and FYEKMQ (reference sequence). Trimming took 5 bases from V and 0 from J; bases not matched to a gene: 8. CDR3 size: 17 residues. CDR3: CASSPRTSGTSTDTQYF. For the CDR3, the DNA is TGTGCCAGCAGCCCTCGGACTAGCGGAACTAGCACAGATACGCAGTATTTT.

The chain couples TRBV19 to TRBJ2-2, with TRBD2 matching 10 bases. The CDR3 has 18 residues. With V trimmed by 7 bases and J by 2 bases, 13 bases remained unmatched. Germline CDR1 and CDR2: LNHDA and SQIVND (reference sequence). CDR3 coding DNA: TGTGCCAGTACAGGGCCGGGGCTAGCGGGAGAAAACACCGGGGAGCTGTTTTTT. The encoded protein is CASTGPGLAGENTGELFF.

DNA of the CDR3: TGTGCCAGCAGGGACAGGGGACTAACTGAAGCTTTCTTT. Protein: CASRDRGLTEAFF. This sequence joins TRBV6-5 and TRBJ1-1; 9 bases fit TRBD1. The junction had 4 bases not matched to a gene; V was cut back by 6 bases and J by 5 bases. Germline V gives CDR1 MNHEY, CDR2 SVGAGI. The CDR3 totals 13 residues.

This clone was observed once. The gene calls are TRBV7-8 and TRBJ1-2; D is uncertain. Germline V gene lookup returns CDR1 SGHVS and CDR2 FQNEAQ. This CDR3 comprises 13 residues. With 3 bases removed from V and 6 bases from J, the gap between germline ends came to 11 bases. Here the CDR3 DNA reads TGTGCCAGCAGCTTCAATCCAAGAAATGGCTACACCTTC. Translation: CASSFNPRNGYTF. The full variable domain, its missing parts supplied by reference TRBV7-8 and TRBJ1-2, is GAGVSQSPRYKVAKRGQDVALRCDPISGHVSLFWYQQALGQGPEFLTYFQNEAQLDKSGLPSDRFFAERPEGSVSTLKIQRTQQEDSAVYLCASSFNPRNGYTFGSGTRLTVV.

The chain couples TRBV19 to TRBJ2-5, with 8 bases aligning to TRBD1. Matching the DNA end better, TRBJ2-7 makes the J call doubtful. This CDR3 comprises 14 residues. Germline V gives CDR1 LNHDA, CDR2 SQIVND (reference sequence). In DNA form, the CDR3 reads TGTGCCAGTAGTATAGGACAGGGGAACTACGAGCAGTACTTC. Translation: CASSIGQGNYEQYF.

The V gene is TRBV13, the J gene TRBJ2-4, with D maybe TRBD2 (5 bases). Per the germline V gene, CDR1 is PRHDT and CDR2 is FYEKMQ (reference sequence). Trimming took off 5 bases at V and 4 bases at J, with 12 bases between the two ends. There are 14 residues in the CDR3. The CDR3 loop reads CASSPPGLKNIQYF. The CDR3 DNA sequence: TGTGCCAGCAGCCCTCCAGGACTGAAAAACATTCAGTACTTC.

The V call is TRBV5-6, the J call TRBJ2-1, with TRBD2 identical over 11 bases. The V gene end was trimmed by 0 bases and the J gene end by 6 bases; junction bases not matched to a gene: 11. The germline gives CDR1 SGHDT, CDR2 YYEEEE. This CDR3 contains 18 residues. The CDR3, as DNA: TGTGCCAGCAGCTTGGCTAGCGGGGGGCCAGGCGTCTTCAATGAGCAGTTCTTC. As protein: CASSLASGGPGVFNEQFF.

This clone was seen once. CDR3: CASSIRDGEQPQHF. The CDR3 nucleotides read TGTGCCAGTAGTATAAGGGACGGAGAACAGCCCCAGCATTTT. The chain is built from TRBV19 and TRBJ1-5; D perhaps matches TRBD1 (5 bases). V was shortened by 2 bases and J by 7 bases, with 12 bases between the two germline ends. This CDR3 is 14 amino acids long. The V gene's germline CDR1 is LNHDA and CDR2 SQIVND (reference sequence). Variable domain in full (rest from reference TRBV19 and TRBJ1-5): DGGITQSPKYLFRKEGQNVTLSCEQNLNHDAMYWYRQDPGQGLRLIYYSQIVNDFQKGDIAEGYSVSREKKESFPLTVTSAQKNPTAFYLCASSIRDGEQPQHFGDGTRLSIL.

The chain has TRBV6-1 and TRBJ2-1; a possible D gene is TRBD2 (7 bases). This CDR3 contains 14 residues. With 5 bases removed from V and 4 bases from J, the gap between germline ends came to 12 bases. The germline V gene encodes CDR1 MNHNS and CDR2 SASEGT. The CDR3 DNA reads TGTGCCAGCAGTCCGGGGGGCGATTACAATGAGCAGTTCTTC. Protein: CASSPGGDYNEQFF.

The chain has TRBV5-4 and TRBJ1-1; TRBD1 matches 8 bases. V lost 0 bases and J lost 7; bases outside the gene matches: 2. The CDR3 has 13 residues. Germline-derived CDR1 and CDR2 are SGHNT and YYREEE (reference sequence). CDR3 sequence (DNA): TGTGCCAGCAGCTTGGCGGGACAGGATGAAGCTTTCTTT. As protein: CASSLAGQDEAFF.

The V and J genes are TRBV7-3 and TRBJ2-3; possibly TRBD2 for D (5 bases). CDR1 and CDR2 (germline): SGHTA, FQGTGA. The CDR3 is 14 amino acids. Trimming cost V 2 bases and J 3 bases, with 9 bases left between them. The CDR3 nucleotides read TGTGCCAGCAGCTTAGGAGCGGATACAGATACGCAGTATTTT. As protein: CASSLGADTDTQYF. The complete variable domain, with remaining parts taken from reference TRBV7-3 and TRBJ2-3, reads GAGVSQTPSNKVTEKGKYVELRCDPISGHTALYWYRQSLGQGPEFLIYFQGTGAADDSGLPNDRFFAVRPEGSVSTLKIQRTERGDSAVYLCASSLGADTDTQYFGPGTRLTVL.

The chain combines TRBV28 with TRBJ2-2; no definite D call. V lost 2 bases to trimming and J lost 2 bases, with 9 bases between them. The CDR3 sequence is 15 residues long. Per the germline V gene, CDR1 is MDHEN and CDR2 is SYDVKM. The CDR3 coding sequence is TGTGCCAGCAGTTTACAGGCCAGAAACACCGGGGAGCTGTTTTTT. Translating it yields CASSLQARNTGELFF.

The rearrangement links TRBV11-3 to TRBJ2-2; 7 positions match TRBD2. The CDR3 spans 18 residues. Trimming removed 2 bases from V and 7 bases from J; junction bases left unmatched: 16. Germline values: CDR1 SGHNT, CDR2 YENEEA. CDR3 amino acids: CASSLRRAGGSSGGELFF. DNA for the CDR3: TGTGCCAGCAGCTTAAGGCGGGCGGGCGGGAGCTCGGGCGGGGAGCTGTTTTTT.

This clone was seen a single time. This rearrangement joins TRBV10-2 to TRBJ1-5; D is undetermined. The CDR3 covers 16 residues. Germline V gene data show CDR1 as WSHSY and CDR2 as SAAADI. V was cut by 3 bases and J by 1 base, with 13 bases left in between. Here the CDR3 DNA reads TGCGCCAGCAGTGATCCGCGGGTTTCCAGCAATCAGCCCCAGCATTTT. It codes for CASSDPRVSSNQPQHF.

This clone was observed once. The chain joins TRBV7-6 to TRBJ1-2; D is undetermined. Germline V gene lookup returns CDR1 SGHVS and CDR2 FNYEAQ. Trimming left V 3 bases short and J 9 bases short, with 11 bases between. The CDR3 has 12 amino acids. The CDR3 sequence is CASSLEGRSYTF. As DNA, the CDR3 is TGTGCCAGCAGCTTGGAGGGTAGGAGCTACACCTTC.

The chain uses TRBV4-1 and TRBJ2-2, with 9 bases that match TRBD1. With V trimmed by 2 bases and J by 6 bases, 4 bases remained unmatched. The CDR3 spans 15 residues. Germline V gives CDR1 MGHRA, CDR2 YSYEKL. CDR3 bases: TGCGCCAGCAGCCAAAAGACAGGGGGATCCGGGGAGCTGTTTTTT. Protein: CASSQKTGGSGELFF.